This entry lists 6 T cell receptor beta chains sequenced from one sample in a study of T cell changes during pregnancy in multiple sclerosis (dated by TCRdb to the late 2010s). Receptor amplification or capture employed the immunoSEQ multiplex PCR assay. TCRdb limited this immuneACCESS table to in-frame rearrangements with V and J called. A share of clones is missing; checked studies link under half to unresolved V genes, and the rest is unexplained. This sample has tens of thousands of clones in its table, and roughly 94% of those were observed once. The ten largest clones represent less than 0.65% of the sample. The sequencing here drew on CD4+ T cells from peripheral blood mononuclear cells, taken in the second trimester of pregnancy. All receptors come from a female donor with multiple sclerosis, enrolled in a pregnancy study.

The chain joins TRBV13 to TRBJ2-7; 9 bases are shared with TRBD2. CDR3 length equals 13 residues. V gave up 5 bases and J gave up 4 bases; unmatched junction bases: 3. The germline CDR1 and CDR2 sequences are PRHDT and FYEKMQ (reference sequence). CDR3 bases: TGTGCCAGCAGCCGTAGCGGGGGTTACGAGCAGTACTTC. As protein: CASSRSGGYEQYF.

The V and J genes are TRBV7-6 and TRBJ1-4, with 12 positions matching TRBD1. The CDR3 is made up of 18 amino acids. Germline V CDR1 and CDR2: SGHVS, FNYEAQ. The junction had 13 bases not matched to a gene; V was cut back by 4 bases and J by 7 bases. CDR3 sequence: CASSSGRDRGLVGEKLFF. The CDR3 DNA is TGTGCCAGCAGCTCGGGCAGGGACAGGGGGCTGGTCGGTGAAAAACTGTTTTTT.

The rearrangement links TRBV5-1 to TRBJ2-1; 13 bases map to TRBD2. The CDR3 is 17 amino acids. The germline gives CDR1 SGHRS, CDR2 YFSETQ. Losses at the gene ends were 4 bases for V and 4 bases for J; bases not matched to a gene: 8. Here the CDR3 DNA reads TGCGCCAGCAGCATCTCGACTAGCGGGGGGTTATACAATGAGCAGTTCTTC. It encodes CASSISTSGGLYNEQFF.

This sequence joins TRBV6-5 and TRBJ1-2, with D unclear. This CDR3 is 11 amino acids long. The germline CDR1 and CDR2 sequences are MNHEY and SVGAGI. Trimming removed 10 bases at V and 6 bases at J, with 12 bases between. Here the CDR3 DNA reads TGTGCCATTAAATGGCTCGATGGCTACACCTTC. This translates into CAIKWLDGYTF.

The chain carries TRBV2 and TRBJ1-2; TRBD1 agrees at 9 bases. J was trimmed by 8 bases and V by 6 bases; bases with no gene match: 16. This CDR3 spans 16 amino acids. Germline CDR1 and CDR2: SNHLY and FYNNEI. DNA for the CDR3: TGTGCCAGCAGCCCTGGGACAGGGACTAGGGGGGAAGGCTACACCTTC. This sequence encodes CASSPGTGTRGEGYTF.

The chain recombines TRBV11-2 with TRBJ2-3, with D possibly matching TRBD1 (6 bases). Between the trimmed V and J ends, which lost 1 base and 8 bases, there was a span of 16 bases. The CDR3 sequence is 15 residues long. Per the germline V gene, CDR1 is SGHAT and CDR2 is FQNNGV. CDR3 loop: CASSLVGGPLGTQYF. In DNA form, the CDR3 reads TGTGCCAGCAGCTTAGTAGGGGGTCCCTTGGGTACGCAGTATTTT.